The rows below give T cell receptor beta chains drawn from one sample of a study of post-analysis software for immune sequencing data. TCRdb re-called the PCR reads through MiXCR, storing one row per CDR3 protein. The table includes about 820,000 distinct CDR3 sequences, around 50% detected once. Sequencing was done on a sample of blood. The origin of the receptors is a girl aged 5 to 17 with multiple sclerosis. CDR3s include the opening cysteine and the closing phenylalanine or tryptophan. Each record gives: CDR3 length, clone size, D gene, V gene, J gene, CDR3 protein, CDR3 DNA. D genes are given only for firm matches. Clone size is not always given. Where it is, it says once, few, many or a class for expanded clones.

14	NA	TRBD2	TRBV5-1	TRBJ2-1	CASSPSGLEDEQFF	TGCGCCAGCAGCCCCTCGGGACTAGAGGATGAGCAGTTCTTC
16	NA	NA	TRBV7-9	TRBJ2-3	CASSLPGGRAVDTQYF	TGTGCCAGCAGCCTCCCAGGGGGGAGGGCCGTCGATACGCAGTATTTT
13	many	TRBD2	TRBV5-1	TRBJ2-3	CASSLAGADTQYF	TGTGCCAGCAGCTTAGCGGGAGCAGATACGCAGTATTTT
13	NA	NA	TRBV6-5	TRBJ1-2	CASRSTGSDGYTF	TGTGCCAGCAGATCCACAGGGAGCGATGGCTACACCTTC
12	NA	NA	TRBV10-2	TRBJ2-3	CASSDPLDTQYF	TGCGCCAGCAGCGATCCCCTAGATACGCAGTATTTT
12	NA	NA	TRBV29-1	TRBJ2-5	CSVRDSWGEQYF	TGCAGCGTGAGGGACAGTTGGGGGGAGCAGTACTTC
12	NA	NA	TRBV6-2/TRBV6-3	TRBJ2-5	CASSYPGETQYF	TGTGCCAGCAGTTACCCGGGAGAGACCCAGTACTTC
12	NA	NA	TRBV15	TRBJ2-6	CAALSGANVLTF	TGTGCCGCGCTGTCTGGGGCCAACGTCCTGACTTTC
14	NA	TRBD2	TRBV7-2	TRBJ2-7	CASKSQGLASEQYF	TGTGCCAGCAAAAGCCAGGGACTAGCGTCCGAGCAGTACTTC
15	few	TRBD1	TRBV12-3/TRBV12-4	TRBJ1-2	CASSADRGTNYGYTF	TGTGCCAGCAGTGCGGACAGGGGAACTAACTATGGCTACACCTTC
11	few	TRBD1	TRBV24-1	TRBJ2-1	CATGTGNEQFF	TGTGCCACCGGGACAGGAAATGAGCAGTTCTTC
17	NA	NA	TRBV10-3	TRBJ2-3	CAISEYEWGKGTDTQYF	TGTGCCATCAGTGAGTACGAGTGGGGAAAGGGCACAGATACGCAGTATTTT
16	NA	TRBD2	TRBV29-1	TRBJ2-1	CSITDLGGGAYNEQFF	TGCAGCATCACAGACCTGGGCGGGGGGGCATACAATGAGCAGTTCTTC